This T cell receptor (beta chain) appears in the sequencing data of a study of tumor-infiltrating lymphocytes in oesophageal squamous cell carcinoma. The CDR3 runs 17 residues. CDR1 and CDR2 (germline): SGHTA, FQGNSA. Trimming stripped 1 base from V and 0 bases from J, with 13 bases between. Via MiXCR, TCRdb re-called the PCR reads, giving one row per CDR3 protein. The sample contains under 15,000 distinct CDR3 sequences, 51% of which appear only once. The sequenced sample was blood. The clonotype originates from a female donor with esophageal squamous cell carcinoma. V is TRBV7-2 and J is TRBJ1-5, with a possible D match to TRBD1 (6 bases). In nucleotides, the CDR3 is TGTGCCAGCAGCTTAGGTTCGTTGGGGGCTAGCAATCAGCCCCAGCATTTT. Its translation is CASSLGSLGASNQPQHF.